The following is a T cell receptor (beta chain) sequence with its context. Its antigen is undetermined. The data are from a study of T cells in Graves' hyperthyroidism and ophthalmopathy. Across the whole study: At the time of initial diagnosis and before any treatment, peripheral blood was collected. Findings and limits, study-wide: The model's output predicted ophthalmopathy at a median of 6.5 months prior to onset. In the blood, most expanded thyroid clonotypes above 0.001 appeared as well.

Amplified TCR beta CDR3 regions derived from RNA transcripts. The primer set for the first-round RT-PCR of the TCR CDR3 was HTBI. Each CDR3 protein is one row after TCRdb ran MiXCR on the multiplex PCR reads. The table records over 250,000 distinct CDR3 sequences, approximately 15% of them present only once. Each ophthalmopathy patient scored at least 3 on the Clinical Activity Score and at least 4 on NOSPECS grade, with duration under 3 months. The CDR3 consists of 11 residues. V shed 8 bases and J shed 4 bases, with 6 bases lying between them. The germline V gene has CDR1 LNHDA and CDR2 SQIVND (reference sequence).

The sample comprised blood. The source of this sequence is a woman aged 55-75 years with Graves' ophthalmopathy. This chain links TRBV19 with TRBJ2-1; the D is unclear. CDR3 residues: CASRIYNEQFF. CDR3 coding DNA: TGTGCCAGTCGGATTTACAATGAGCAGTTCTTC.